Described below is a single T cell receptor beta chain sequence and its context. Its antigen remains unidentified. Trimming took off 1 base at V and 2 bases at J, with 2 bases between the two ends. Germline values: CDR1 LNHNV, CDR2 YYDKDF (reference sequence). The CDR3 totals 12 residues. This specimen comes from a study of cytomegalovirus exposure and HLA in healthy donors. PCR employed 60 Vbeta and 13 Jbeta primers. Sequenced by immunoSEQ multiplex PCR; TCRdb stores in-frame clones only, minus some. Of roughly 60,000 clones listed, approximately 83% were seen once; the top ten hold approximately 4.3%. Study-level points and caveats: Diagnosis of cytomegalovirus status made by the classifier reportedly showed high specificity and sensitivity. The study flagged roughly 160 TCR beta chains as cytomegalovirus-associated.

The sequence was obtained from a man aged 25-40 years in good health and CMV-seronegative. Sequencing used PBMCs. The V gene is TRBV15, the J gene TRBJ2-5; D not resolved. The CDR3 sequence is CATSRAQETQYF. CDR3 DNA sequence: TGTGCCACCAGCAGAGCTCAAGAGACCCAGTACTTC.